Below are 7 T cell receptor beta chains sequenced from a single sample in a study of T cell changes during pregnancy in multiple sclerosis. Profiled with immunoSEQ multiplex PCR; TCRdb holds only in-frame clones, not every one. The table lists approximately 99,000 clones, around 93% of them singletons. The specimen comprised peripheral blood, sampled after pregnancy. These receptors were collected from a female donor with multiple sclerosis, enrolled in a pregnancy study.

The chain combines TRBV28 with TRBJ2-2; TRBD2 is a possible D gene (5 bases). The CDR3 is 18 amino acids. With 4 bases removed from V and 4 bases from J, the gap between germline ends came to 22 bases. Germline assignment: CDR1 MDHEN and CDR2 SYDVKM. CDR3 in DNA: TGTGCCAGCAGTTCCTCCCAGATAGGAATAGCGTCCACCGGGGAGCTGTTTTTT. This gives the protein CASSSSQIGIASTGELFF. The full variable domain, its missing parts supplied by reference TRBV28 and TRBJ2-2, is DVKVTQSSRYLVKRTGEKVFLECVQDMDHENMFWYRQDPGLGLRLIYFSYDVKMKEKGDIPEGYSVSREKKERFSLILESASTNQTSMYLCASSSSQIGIASTGELFFGEGSRLTVL.

The chain has TRBV10-1 and TRBJ1-2; the D gene is possibly TRBD1 (6 bases). Looked up from germline, CDR1 is WNHNN and CDR2 is SYGVQD (reference sequence). The V end was cut by 3 bases, the J end by 8 bases, with 10 bases between. The CDR3 consists of 12 residues. In DNA form, the CDR3 reads TGCGCCAGCAGTGATTCAGGGGTCGGCTACACCTTC. Translating it yields CASSDSGVGYTF.

The chain recombines TRBV2 with TRBJ1-4, with D perhaps TRBD1 (6 bases). V dropped 3 bases and J dropped 3 bases, with 14 bases sitting between them. This CDR3 region has 16 residues. From germline, CDR1 is SNHLY and CDR2 FYNNEI. CDR3 sequence reads: CASSEGVAGANEKLFF. CDR3 bases: TGTGCCAGCAGTGAGGGGGTGGCAGGGGCTAATGAAAAACTGTTTTTT.

The V and J genes are TRBV4-1 and TRBJ2-7; TRBD2 matches 16 bases. CDR1 MGHRA and CDR2 YSYEKL come from the germline V gene. Trimming took 4 bases from V and 0 from J; bases not matched to a gene: 9. This CDR3 is 19 amino acids long. The CDR3: CASSRLGLAGGQSSYEQYF. For the CDR3, the DNA is TGCGCCAGCAGCCGCTTGGGACTAGCGGGAGGGCAATCCTCCTACGAGCAGTACTTC.

The chain carries TRBV29-1 and TRBJ2-1; 12 bases line up with TRBD2. The CDR3 is 20 amino acids. Germline V gives CDR1 SQVTM, CDR2 ANQGSEA. V shed 5 bases, J shed 4 bases, and the junction held 21 bases outside the gene matches. The CDR3 loop reads CSVSRPEGTSGRSSYNEQFF. CDR3 DNA sequence: TGCAGCGTTTCTAGACCGGAAGGTACTAGCGGGAGGTCGTCTTACAATGAGCAGTTCTTC.

This clone was found a few times. J is TRBJ1-1 and V is TRBV30, with D unclear. V lost 3 bases and J 1 base, leaving 6 bases between the germline ends. The CDR3 has 12 residues. Germline V gives CDR1 GTSNPN, CDR2 SVGIG (reference sequence). CDR3 nucleotide sequence: TGTGCCTGGAGAGTCGGGAACACTGAAGCTTTCTTT. This codes for CAWRVGNTEAFF.

The chain combines TRBV28 with TRBJ2-7; 7 nucleotides align to TRBD2. Looked up from germline, CDR1 is MDHEN and CDR2 is SYDVKM. CDR3 length: 16 amino acids. J was trimmed by 3 bases and V by 5 bases; bases with no gene match: 13. As DNA, the CDR3 is TGTGCCAGCAGTCCCCCTTGGGGGGAGGGAGTCTACGAGCAGTACTTC. Its protein product is CASSPPWGEGVYEQYF.